At least ten counts were recorded for the clone carrying this T cell receptor (beta chain). Antigen: not known. This sample was taken from a study of T cell repertoires in cytomegalovirus infection. Looking at the study overall: Evidence of both CMV infection and a matching HLA type came from public TCR beta signatures. Study-wide results and limits: In two of eight donors, the top clonotype was HLA-C-restricted CMV-specific.

CDR3 length equals 17 residues. The germline V gene has CDR1 SGHTA and CDR2 FQGNSA. Trimming cost V 1 base and J 0 bases, with 10 bases left between them. TCRdb independently ran MiXCR on the reads; one entry per CDR3 protein. The sample lists about 210,000 distinct CDR3 sequences, roughly 6.5% occurring once. The rearrangement uses TRBV7-2 and TRBJ2-6; D call uncertain. The sequence was obtained from a human donor in good health (CMV status not recorded). Some clones in this sample may be carry-over from other donors' samples. Source material: PBMCs. The CDR3 bases are TGTGCCAGCAGCTTAGGGTTCACTAACTCTGGGGCCAACGTCCTGACTTTC. Amino acid sequence: CASSLGFTNSGANVLTF.